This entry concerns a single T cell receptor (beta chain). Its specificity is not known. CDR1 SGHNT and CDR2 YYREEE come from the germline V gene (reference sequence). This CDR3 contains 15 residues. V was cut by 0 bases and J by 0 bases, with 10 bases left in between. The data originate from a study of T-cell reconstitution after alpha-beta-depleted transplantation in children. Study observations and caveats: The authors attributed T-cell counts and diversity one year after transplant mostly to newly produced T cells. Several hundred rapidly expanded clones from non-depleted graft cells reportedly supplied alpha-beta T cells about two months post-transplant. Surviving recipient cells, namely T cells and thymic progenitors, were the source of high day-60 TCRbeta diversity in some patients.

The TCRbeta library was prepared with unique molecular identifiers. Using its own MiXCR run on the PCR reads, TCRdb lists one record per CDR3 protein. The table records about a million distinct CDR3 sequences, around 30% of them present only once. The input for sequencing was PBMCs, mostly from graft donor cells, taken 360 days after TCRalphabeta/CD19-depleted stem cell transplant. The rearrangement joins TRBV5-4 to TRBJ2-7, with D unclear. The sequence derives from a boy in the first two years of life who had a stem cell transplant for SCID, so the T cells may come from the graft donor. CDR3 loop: CASSLVRPSSYEQYF. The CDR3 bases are TGTGCCAGCAGCTTGGTTCGACCTTCCTCCTACGAGCAGTACTTC.